This TCR beta chain was retrieved from a study of blood T cell repertoires in COVID-19. Study as a whole: The United States, Italy and Spain were the sources of the acute and convalescent COVID-19 samples.

Study members were between roughly 18 and 100 years old and lived in fewer than 30 US regions. Looked up from germline, CDR1 is ENHRY and CDR2 is SYGVKD. The CDR3 covers 16 residues. V was pared by 2 bases and J by 5 bases, with 17 bases between. Study processing details: Amplification of reference gene primers was used by the study to estimate nucleated cell counts. TCRdb's table, derived via immunoSEQ multiplex PCR, lists solely in-frame clones and lacks some. D and trimming were read from the DNA, whereas the V and J calls and clone size are those reported in that table. This table holds 250,000 or so clones, 86% found once.

This chain uses TRBV10-3 with TRBJ2-3; tentatively, D is TRBD2 (7 bases). Material: PBMCs or T cells enriched from blood (not recorded which). This TCR came from a man in his forties who had recovered from COVID-19. The CDR3 reads CAISERGGANLDTQYF. CDR3 DNA sequence: TGTGCCATCAGTGAGAGGGGGGGGGCCAACCTAGATACGCAGTATTTT.